Presented here are 27 T cell receptor beta chains from one specimen sequenced in a study of T cell repertoires in cytomegalovirus infection. TCRdb itself ran the reads through MiXCR, one entry per CDR3 protein. The repertoire holds roughly 230,000 distinct CDR3 sequences, with about 18% as singletons. Sequencing was performed on CD8+ T cells from PBMCs. These receptors all come from a human donor in good health (CMV status not recorded). Some clones in this sample may be carry-over from other donors' samples.

This clonotype came up many times. The chain couples TRBV12-3 or TRBV12-4 to TRBJ2-1, with D possibly being TRBD1 (6 bases). The CDR3 contains 15 residues. The V gene lost 7 bases and the J gene lost 1 base, with 14 bases spanning the gap. CDR3 coding DNA: TGTGCCAGCAACAAACCAGGGGAATCCTACAATGAGCAGTTCTTC. Translated: CASNKPGESYNEQFF.

V and J are TRBV5-1 and TRBJ2-7; D gene unclear. Germline-derived CDR1 and CDR2 are SGHRS and YFSETQ. The ends were cut back, 0 bases at V and 6 bases at J, with 19 bases in the middle. The CDR3 length is 16 residues. The CDR3 here is CASSLGPNHFPSEQYF. The CDR3 nucleotides read TGCGCCAGCAGCTTGGGCCCAAATCATTTCCCCTCCGAGCAGTACTTC.

Ten or more counts support this clonotype. V usage is TRBV6-1 and J usage is TRBJ1-2; maybe TRBD1 (5 bases). Germline lookup yields CDR1 MNHNS and CDR2 SASEGT. The CDR3 extends over 17 amino acids. Trimming removed 1 base from V and 0 bases from J, with 15 bases in between. CDR3 sequence reads: CASSEVTWGPTNYGYTF. DNA of the CDR3: TGTGCCAGCAGTGAAGTCACGTGGGGACCAACTAACTATGGCTACACCTTC.

The chain joins TRBV12-3 or TRBV12-4 to TRBJ2-7; D not certain. V lost 5 bases and J lost 2, with 7 bases in between. The CDR3 has 12 amino acids. CDR3 in amino acids: CASSPQPYEQYF. The CDR3 nucleotides read TGTGCCAGCAGTCCTCAACCCTACGAGCAGTACTTC.

This clonotype was counted ten times or more. This chain joins TRBV7-2 and TRBJ2-7; the match to TRBD2 covers 8 bases. J gave up 4 bases and V 4 bases, and 9 bases lay outside the gene matches. Per the germline V gene, CDR1 is SGHTA and CDR2 is FQGNSA. This CDR3 is 15 amino acids long. The CDR3 region has the DNA TGTGCCAGCAGCTCCCTGGACAGCGGGGGTTACGAGCAGTACTTC. Its protein is CASSSLDSGGYEQYF.

This clonotype occurred many times. The J gene is TRBJ2-7, the V gene TRBV7-6; D is perhaps TRBD1 (6 bases). Looked up from germline, CDR1 is SGHVS and CDR2 is FNYEAQ. This CDR3 has 17 residues. Trimming shortened V by 3 bases and J by 2 bases, and 20 bases separated the two germline ends. CDR3 DNA: TGTGCCAGCAGCTTCCTCGCCAAGACAGGCCCCACCTACGAGCAGTACTTC. Amino acids: CASSFLAKTGPTYEQYF.

This clonotype has a handful of counts. The V gene is TRBV12-5, the J gene TRBJ1-5; D call uncertain. This CDR3 region has 11 residues. CDR1 is LGHNT and CDR2 is FRNRAP in the germline V gene. Trimming took 3 bases from V and 6 from J, leaving 3 bases between them. In nucleotides, the CDR3 is TGTGCTAGTGGTTTAGGTCAGCCCCAGCATTTT. Translation: CASGLGQPQHF.

The chain combines TRBV29-1 with TRBJ1-1, with 9 bases fitting TRBD1. The CDR3 is 15 amino acids. V lost 0 bases to trimming and J lost 5 bases; unmatched junction nucleotides: 7. Germline V gene sequence: CDR1 SQVTM, CDR2 ANQGSEA. Written as DNA, the CDR3 is TGCAGCGTTGAAGATAAGGGACAGGGCGAAACTGAAGCTTTCTTT. Its protein is CSVEDKGQGETEAFF.

The V and J genes are TRBV2 and TRBJ2-6, with D tentatively TRBD2 (6 bases). This CDR3 has 21 amino acids. V lost 4 bases and J 0 bases, leaving 25 bases between the germline ends. CDR1 is SNHLY, CDR2 FYNNEI, per germline. CDR3 region: CASSVVGRGPDIPSGANVLTF. The CDR3 bases are TGTGCCAGCAGTGTAGTGGGGCGGGGACCTGACATCCCCTCTGGGGCCAACGTCCTGACTTTC.

This clonotype was seen many times. The chain recombines TRBV7-2 with TRBJ2-3, with D possibly matching TRBD2 (6 bases). Between the trimmed V and J ends, which lost 0 bases and 1 base, there was a span of 14 bases. CDR1 is SGHTA, CDR2 FQGNSA, per germline. The CDR3 consists of 17 residues. CDR3 protein: CASSLASIPGGTDTQYF. The CDR3 DNA is TGTGCCAGCAGCTTAGCCTCTATCCCGGGAGGCACAGATACGCAGTATTTT.

This clonotype turned up a few times. The chain uses TRBV5-1 and TRBJ2-7; TRBD1 or TRBD2 may be the D gene (5 bases each). The germline gives CDR1 SGHRS, CDR2 YFSETQ. The CDR3 sequence is 16 residues long. V shed 0 bases and J shed 0 bases, with 13 bases lying between them. CDR3 in amino acids: CASSLGGAAYSYEQYF. The CDR3 bases are TGCGCCAGCAGCTTGGGAGGGGCTGCCTACTCCTACGAGCAGTACTTC. Looking up the rest from reference TRBV5-1 and TRBJ2-7 gives the full variable domain: KAGVTQTPRYLIKTRGQQVTLSCSPISGHRSVSWYQQTPGQGLQFLFEYFSETQRNKGNFPGRFSGRQFSNSRSEMNVSTLELGDSALYLCASSLGGAAYSYEQYFGPGTRLTVT.

The chain couples TRBV12-3 or TRBV12-4 to TRBJ2-1, with D maybe TRBD1 (6 bases). The CDR3 is made up of 13 amino acids. V lost 5 bases and J lost 8, with 13 bases in between. The CDR3 loop is CASSPLGADEQFF. In DNA, the CDR3 is TGTGCCAGCAGTCCCCTGGGGGCTGATGAGCAGTTCTTC.

This clonotype was counted many times. The genes are TRBV7-2 and TRBJ2-1; TRBD2 is a possible D gene (6 bases). This CDR3 is 14 amino acids long. Germline CDR1 is SGHTA and CDR2 is FQGNSA. V lost 3 bases and J 8 bases, leaving 14 bases between the germline ends. The CDR3: CASSLTLAFDEQFF. DNA for the CDR3: TGTGCCAGCAGCTTGACGCTAGCGTTCGATGAGCAGTTCTTC.

This clonotype occurred many times. This sequence joins TRBV2 and TRBJ2-1, with TRBD2 matching 8 bases. Trimming took 5 bases from V and 1 from J; bases not matched to a gene: 10. Germline-derived CDR1 and CDR2 are SNHLY and FYNNEI. The CDR3 loop spans 17 amino acids. CDR3 bases: TGTGCCAGCAGTTTACGCAGCGGGGGTCAGTCCTACAATGAGCAGTTCTTC. Protein: CASSLRSGGQSYNEQFF.

This clonotype was seen many times. V usage is TRBV28 and J usage is TRBJ1-5, with D possibly TRBD1 on 6 matching bases. V dropped 10 bases and J dropped 4 bases, with 17 bases sitting between them. Germline values: CDR1 MDHEN, CDR2 SYDVKM. The CDR3 runs to 14 residues. CDR3 nucleotides: TGTGCCACACGAGGACAGTCCCTAAATCAGCCCCAGCATTTT. Residues: CATRGQSLNQPQHF.

This clonotype was detected only a few times. The CDR3 nucleotides read TGTGCCAGCAGTTTATGGAGGGTGACAGGACTAGCGGTCCACAATGAGCAGTTCTTC. It yields the protein CASSLWRVTGLAVHNEQFF. The chain employs TRBV28 and TRBJ2-1, with 10 bases fitting TRBD2. Germline V gene lookup returns CDR1 MDHEN and CDR2 SYDVKM. This CDR3 has 19 residues. Unmatched junction bases numbered 13, after V lost 0 bases and J lost 5 bases.

This clonotype was seen a handful of times. The rearrangement joins TRBV6-6 to TRBJ2-3; tentatively, D is TRBD1 (7 bases). The CDR3 is 17 amino acids. V dropped 4 bases and J dropped 0 bases, with 17 bases sitting between them. The V gene's germline CDR1 is MNHNY and CDR2 SVGAGI (reference sequence). The CDR3 reads CASSSNRGGTSTDTQYF. DNA for the CDR3: TGTGCCAGCAGTTCGAACAGGGGAGGTACTAGCACAGATACGCAGTATTTT.

Many counts were recorded for this clonotype. V and J are TRBV2 and TRBJ2-1; TRBD1 aligns across 7 bases. This CDR3 contains 17 residues. Germline lookup yields CDR1 SNHLY and CDR2 FYNNEI. V lost 0 bases, J lost 3 bases, and 8 bases stayed unmatched. CDR3 in amino acids: CASSEALRDSYYNEQFF. The CDR3 nucleotides read TGTGCCAGCAGTGAAGCGCTTCGGGACAGTTACTACAATGAGCAGTTCTTC. Drawing the rest from reference TRBV2 and TRBJ2-1, the complete variable domain is EPEVTQTPSHQVTQMGQEVILRCVPISNHLYFYWYRQILGQKVEFLVSFYNNEISEKSEIFDDQFSVERPDGSNFTLKIRSTKLEDSAMYFCASSEALRDSYYNEQFFGPGTRLTVL.

This clonotype was detected ten times or more. J is TRBJ2-1 and V is TRBV7-9; 9 bases map to TRBD1. The CDR3 covers 18 residues. Germline V gives CDR1 SEHNR, CDR2 FQNEAQ (reference sequence). The V and J ends lost 10 bases and 0 bases, in that order; junction bases with no gene match: 16. CDR3 bases: TGTGCCACTACTCCGGGACAGGGTATCTATCCCTCCTACAATGAGCAGTTCTTC. Its translation: CATTPGQGIYPSYNEQFF. Looking up the rest from reference TRBV7-9 and TRBJ2-1 gives the full variable domain: DTGVSQNPRHKITKRGQNVTFRCDPISEHNRLYWYRQTLGQGPEFLTYFQNEAQLEKSRLLSDRFSAERPKGSFSTLEIQRTEQGDSAMYLCATTPGQGIYPSYNEQFFGPGTRLTVL.

The V gene is TRBV10-3, the J gene TRBJ2-3, with a tentative D call TRBD2 (5 bases). Germline lookup yields CDR1 ENHRY and CDR2 SYGVKD. The CDR3 totals 16 residues. V was clipped by 4 bases and J by 2 bases, with 16 bases between them. CDR3 bases: TGTGCCATCAGTGCCGGGGAGAGTGCGGACACAGATACGCAGTATTTT. It is translated as CAISAGESADTDTQYF.

This clonotype was seen at least ten times. The rearrangement uses TRBV7-2 and TRBJ2-3; a possible D gene is TRBD1 (8 bases). Per the germline V gene, CDR1 is SGHTA and CDR2 is FQGNSA. The CDR3 length is 19 residues. With 1 base removed from V and 1 base from J, the gap between germline ends came to 21 bases. CDR3 coding DNA: TGTGCCAGCAGCTTAGTGTGGACGGCAACAGGGGGGGGCACAGATACGCAGTATTTT. It is translated as CASSLVWTATGGGTDTQYF.

This clonotype has ten or more counts. The CDR3 DNA reads as TGTGCCAGCAGTTACTCGCCAGAAACCTATGGCTACACCTTC. It is translated as CASSYSPETYGYTF. The chain employs TRBV6-5 and TRBJ1-2; no clear D gene. V was trimmed by 0 bases and J by 4 bases, leaving 9 bases between them. The V gene's germline CDR1 is MNHEY and CDR2 SVGAGI. The CDR3 has 14 residues.

This clonotype showed up many times. The rearrangement links TRBV3-1 to TRBJ2-6, with no clear D. V lost 4 bases and J lost 0, with 10 bases in between. In germline, CDR1 is LGHDT, CDR2 YNNKEL (reference sequence). The CDR3 covers 16 residues. CDR3 amino acids: CASSPEKISGANVLTF. CDR3 bases: TGTGCCAGCAGCCCGGAAAAAATCTCTGGGGCCAACGTCCTGACTTTC.

This clonotype was seen only a few times. The CDR3 DNA sequence: TGTGCCAGCAGCTCGACAGGGGGGTTGGGAGAGACCCAGTACTTC. Encoded protein: CASSSTGGLGETQYF. This chain connects TRBV7-9 to TRBJ2-5; 9 bases agree with TRBD1. Trimming took 4 bases from V and 4 from J; bases not matched to a gene: 7. Looked up from germline, CDR1 is SEHNR and CDR2 is FQNEAQ (reference sequence). The CDR3 runs to 15 residues.

The rearrangement uses TRBV29-1 and TRBJ2-7; D is possibly TRBD1 or TRBD2 (5 bases each). The CDR3 extends over 12 amino acids. Trimming removed 5 bases from V and 2 bases from J, with 10 bases in between. Per germline, CDR1 SQVTM and CDR2 ANQGSEA. In nucleotides, the CDR3 is TGCAGCGTTACGGGACGGACCTACGAGCAGTACTTC. It yields the protein CSVTGRTYEQYF.

The chain is built from TRBV6-5 and TRBJ2-3; TRBD2 aligns across 11 bases. The CDR3 is 19 residues long. Germline lookup yields CDR1 MNHEY and CDR2 SVGAGI. The junction had 13 bases not matched to a gene; V was cut back by 5 bases and J by 0 bases. The chain's CDR3 is CASSLTLAGGLTSTDTQYF. The CDR3 DNA reads TGTGCCAGCAGTCTAACTCTAGCGGGGGGCCTTACTAGCACAGATACGCAGTATTTT.

The rearrangement links TRBV19 to TRBJ1-1; 8 bases map to TRBD1. The CDR3 consists of 13 residues. Germline loops: CDR1 LNHDA, CDR2 SQIVND (reference sequence). Trimming at V came to 5 bases and at J to 4 bases, leaving 3 bases not matched to a gene. DNA for the CDR3: TGTGCCAGTAGTTCCCAGGGGGCCACTGAAGCTTTCTTT. It specifies CASSSQGATEAFF.